Each of the 24 T cell receptor beta chains below was sequenced from the same sample in a study of Ad26.COV2.S vaccination and SARS-CoV-2 variants. Using immunoSEQ multiplex PCR, the repertoire was profiled, and TCRdb retains in-frame clones only, with some absent. This table has about 410,000 clones, roughly 90% appearing once. Treatment denoted: about 20 received Ad26.COV2.S at low or high dose, single or two shots; several received placebo; per-sample allocation not given. Sampling happened 63 days after the first vaccine or placebo injection. The specimen was peripheral blood, collected in a trial of Ad26.COV2.S vaccine versus placebo. Source of these receptors: a person aged 18-65 years who received the Ad26.COV2.S COVID-19 vaccine or a placebo.

J is TRBJ2-3 and V is TRBV28; the match to TRBD2 covers 14 bases. Germline V gene data show CDR1 as MDHEN and CDR2 as SYDVKM. The V and J ends lost 8 bases and 2 bases, in that order; junction bases with no gene match: 6. CDR3 length: 16 amino acids. The CDR3 loop reads CASARGLAGVTDTQYF. The CDR3 DNA sequence: TGTGCCAGCGCTAGGGGACTAGCGGGAGTCACAGATACGCAGTATTTT.

The V and J genes are TRBV28 and TRBJ1-1; TRBD1 might be the D (6 bases). CDR1 and CDR2 from the germline V gene are MDHEN and SYDVKM. This CDR3 spans 13 amino acids. Trimming removed 6 bases at V and 4 bases at J, with 12 bases between. CDR3 DNA: TGTGCCAGCAGCCGCGACAGGAGCACTGAAGCTTTCTTT. Translating gives CASSRDRSTEAFF. Combining the CDR3 with reference TRBV28 and TRBJ1-1 gives the whole variable domain DVKVTQSSRYLVKRTGEKVFLECVQDMDHENMFWYRQDPGLGLRLIYFSYDVKMKEKGDIPEGYSVSREKKERFSLILESASTNQTSMYLCASSRDRSTEAFFGQGTRLTVV.

This chain links TRBV27 with TRBJ2-5, with D unclear. The CDR3 length is 13 residues. Germline CDR1 reads MNHEY; CDR2 reads SMNVEV (reference sequence). Trimming took off 0 bases at V and 4 bases at J, with 6 bases between the two ends. CDR3 amino acids: CASSLSLGETQYF. The CDR3 nucleotides read TGTGCCAGCAGTTTATCTCTCGGAGAGACCCAGTACTTC.

V and J are TRBV28 and TRBJ2-2; TRBD1 matches at 9 bases. The CDR3 length is 17 residues. Germline V lookup: CDR1 MDHEN, CDR2 SYDVKM. Trimming cost V 4 bases and J 7 bases; bases outside gene matches: 13. The CDR3 reads CASSSGLGTGNLGELFF. CDR3 bases: TGTGCCAGCAGTTCGGGCCTCGGGACAGGGAATCTCGGGGAGCTGTTTTTT.

V and J are TRBV7-8 and TRBJ2-4; TRBD2 matches 13 bases. The CDR3 has 15 residues. J gave up 9 bases and V 2 bases, and 4 bases lay outside the gene matches. Looked up from germline, CDR1 is SGHVS and CDR2 is FQNEAQ. Here the CDR3 DNA reads TGTGCCAGCAGCTTATTCGGACTAGCGGGAGCCATTCAGTACTTC. It specifies CASSLFGLAGAIQYF. The whole variable domain, filled in from reference TRBV7-8 and TRBJ2-4, reads GAGVSQSPRYKVAKRGQDVALRCDPISGHVSLFWYQQALGQGPEFLTYFQNEAQLDKSGLPSDRFFAERPEGSVSTLKIQRTQQEDSAVYLCASSLFGLAGAIQYFGAGTRLSVL.

Details on this clone: In the same sample, other DNA sequences code for this CDR3. The chain uses TRBV18 and TRBJ1-6; 10 bases are a match to TRBD1. Trimming took 3 bases from V and 9 from J; bases not matched to a gene: 2. Germline CDR1 KGHSH, CDR2 LQKENI. This CDR3 is built from 14 residues. The CDR3 DNA sequence: TGTGCCAGCTCACCGGGACAGGGGACTTCACCCCTCCACTTT. Its translation is CASSPGQGTSPLHF.

This chain links TRBV5-4 with TRBJ2-5; D may be TRBD1 (6 bases). Deletions cut 5 bases from V and 2 bases from J, with 13 bases between. The CDR3 runs to 14 residues. Germline values: CDR1 SGHNT, CDR2 YYREEE (reference sequence). The DNA of the CDR3 is TGTGCCAGCAGTCGAAAGACAGGACAAGAGACCCAGTACTTC. Protein sequence: CASSRKTGQETQYF.

The chain employs TRBV6-2 or TRBV6-3 and TRBJ2-7; a weak D match, TRBD1 (6 bases). The CDR3 has 15 amino acids. In germline, CDR1 is MNHEY, CDR2 SVGEGT. V was pared by 2 bases and J by 4 bases, with 15 bases between. CDR3 loop: CASSYLASRGYEQYF. CDR3 bases: TGTGCCAGCAGTTACCTTGCCTCGAGGGGGTACGAGCAGTACTTC.

This chain links TRBV4-3 with TRBJ2-1; D gene unclear. CDR1 and CDR2 (germline): LGHNA, YSLEER. The CDR3 length is 17 residues. The ends were cut back, 0 bases at V and 0 bases at J, with 12 bases in the middle. CDR3 loop: CASSQERISSSYNEQFF. The CDR3 nucleotides read TGCGCCAGCAGCCAAGAAAGGATATCAAGCTCCTACAATGAGCAGTTCTTC.

The chain has TRBV6-5 and TRBJ2-7; 9 positions match TRBD2. After removal of 7 bases from V and 7 bases from J, the junction contained 8 bases not matched to a gene. Germline V lookup: CDR1 MNHEY, CDR2 SVGAGI. There are 13 residues in the CDR3. CDR3 sequence reads: CASKAGGMREQYF. The CDR3 region has the DNA TGTGCCAGCAAAGCGGGAGGAATGCGTGAGCAGTACTTC.

This clone was seen a single time. The chain uses TRBV28 and TRBJ2-7, with 7 bases that match TRBD1. V shed 6 bases, J shed 2 bases, and the junction held 7 bases outside the gene matches. CDR3 length: 14 amino acids. From germline, CDR1 is MDHEN and CDR2 SYDVKM. CDR3 sequence: CASSHGGQAYEQYF. The CDR3 nucleotides read TGTGCCAGCAGCCACGGAGGACAGGCCTACGAGCAGTACTTC. Full variable domain (rest looked up from reference TRBV28 and TRBJ2-7): DVKVTQSSRYLVKRTGEKVFLECVQDMDHENMFWYRQDPGLGLRLIYFSYDVKMKEKGDIPEGYSVSREKKERFSLILESASTNQTSMYLCASSHGGQAYEQYFGPGTRLTVT.

CDR3 sequence: CASSHPRDLTNEKLFF. The CDR3 DNA sequence: TGCGCCAGCAGCCACCCCCGGGATCTAACTAATGAAAAACTGTTTTTT. This chain connects TRBV4-1 to TRBJ1-4, with unresolved D. CDR1 and CDR2 from the germline V gene are MGHRA and YSYEKL. V lost 3 bases and J 1 base, leaving 12 bases between the germline ends. The CDR3 is 16 amino acids.

This sequence joins TRBV2 and TRBJ2-1; TRBD2 matches at 13 bases. The CDR3 is 18 amino acids. V shed 2 bases and J 6 bases; nucleotides not matched to a gene: 10. Germline lookup yields CDR1 SNHLY and CDR2 FYNNEI. The CDR3, as DNA: TGTGCCAGCAGTGAATTACCACCGGGACTAGCGGGATCCAATGAGCAGTTCTTC. Translated: CASSELPPGLAGSNEQFF.

CDR3 amino acids: CASSRLRTGELFF. The DNA for the CDR3 is TGTGCCAGCAGTAGACTACGGACCGGGGAGCTGTTTTTT. The V call is TRBV6-6, the J call TRBJ2-2; D might be TRBD2 (5 bases). Germline values: CDR1 MNHNY, CDR2 SVGAGI (reference sequence). V was pared by 5 bases and J by 5 bases, with 9 bases between. CDR3 length equals 13 residues.

V gene TRBV5-6 combines with J gene TRBJ2-2, with D unclear. The CDR3 runs 13 residues. CDR1 and CDR2 (germline): SGHDT, YYEEEE. The V end was cut by 4 bases, the J end by 2 bases, with 6 bases between. DNA for the CDR3: TGTGCCAGCAGCACGGCCAACACCGGGGAGCTGTTTTTT. Its translation is CASSTANTGELFF.

The chain links TRBV27 to TRBJ1-6; 10 bases fit TRBD1. The V segment lost 4 bases and the J segment 8 bases; nucleotides outside the gene matches: 8. The germline V gene has CDR1 MNHEY and CDR2 SMNVEV (reference sequence). The CDR3 has 16 amino acids. The CDR3 here is CASSSHRTGGHSPLHF. CDR3 DNA sequence: TGTGCCAGCAGTTCACATCGGACAGGGGGTCATTCACCCCTCCACTTT.

This chain connects TRBV24-1 to TRBJ2-7, with a possible D match to TRBD2 (5 bases). V lost 2 bases and J lost 2, with 12 bases in between. Per germline, CDR1 KGHDR and CDR2 SFDVKD. This CDR3 is 15 amino acids long. This chain's CDR3 is CATSDSGSGPYEQYF. In nucleotides, the CDR3 is TGTGCCACCAGTGATTCGGGCAGCGGCCCCTACGAGCAGTACTTC.

This rearrangement joins TRBV6-5 to TRBJ1-1; possible D gene TRBD1, 5 bases. CDR3 length: 15 amino acids. CDR1 and CDR2 (germline): MNHEY, SVGAGI. Trimming pared 10 bases from V and 1 base from J, leaving 19 bases between. The CDR3 is CATLPGRGTNTEAFF. The CDR3, as DNA: TGTGCCACGCTGCCGGGACGTGGGACGAACACTGAAGCTTTCTTT.

This clone was recorded only once. The J gene is TRBJ1-5, the V gene TRBV21-1; TRBD1, the table's D call, lacks a check against the DNA. TRBV21-1 is reported as a pseudogene. This CDR3 has 13 amino acids. CDR3 sequence (DNA): TGTGCCAGCAGCACAGGGAACAATCAGCCCCAGCATTTT. This sequence encodes CASSTGNNQPQHF.

This sequence joins TRBV5-1 and TRBJ2-5; 9 bases fit TRBD1. Germline CDR1 SGHRS, CDR2 YFSETQ. CDR3 length equals 15 residues. V lost 4 bases to trimming and J lost 2 bases; unmatched junction nucleotides: 6. The CDR3 coding sequence is TGCGCCAGCAGCGCTGCCGGGACAGGGCAAGAGACCCAGTACTTC. This sequence encodes CASSAAGTGQETQYF.

The rearrangement uses TRBV11-3 and TRBJ2-7, with 8 bases aligning to TRBD2. Trimming at V came to 5 bases and at J to 3 bases, leaving 9 bases not matched to a gene. This CDR3 spans 15 amino acids. Per germline, CDR1 SGHNT and CDR2 YENEEA. The CDR3 bases are TGTGCCAGCAGCCTGAGGGGAACTAGCGGCTACGAGCAGTACTTC. It is translated as CASSLRGTSGYEQYF.

The genes are TRBV7-2 and TRBJ2-2, with D possibly TRBD1 on 5 matching bases. This CDR3 is built from 16 residues. V dropped 1 base and J dropped 5 bases, with 14 bases sitting between them. Germline-derived CDR1 and CDR2 are SGHTA and FQGNSA. The CDR3: CASSLGSRPGTGELFF. CDR3 coding DNA: TGTGCCAGCAGCTTAGGCTCGCGGCCAGGGACCGGGGAGCTGTTTTTT. Supplemented by reference TRBV7-2 and TRBJ2-2, the full variable domain reads GAGVSQSPSNKVTEKGKDVELRCDPISGHTALYWYRQSLGQGLEFLIYFQGNSAPDKSGLPSDRFSAERTGGSVSTLTIQRTQQEDSAVYLCASSLGSRPGTGELFFGEGSRLTVL.

The chain uses TRBV29-1 and TRBJ1-2; TRBD1 agrees at 8 bases. There are 14 residues in the CDR3. V shed 4 bases and J 3 bases; nucleotides not matched to a gene: 7. CDR1 SQVTM and CDR2 ANQGSEA come from the germline V gene. CDR3 loop: CSVATGGLHYGYTF. In nucleotides, the CDR3 is TGCAGCGTTGCTACAGGGGGGCTACACTATGGCTACACCTTC.

The chain is built from TRBV7-6 and TRBJ2-5; possibly TRBD1 for D (7 bases). This CDR3 is 16 amino acids long. Looked up from germline, CDR1 is SGHVS and CDR2 is FNYEAQ. Trimming left V 7 bases short and J 1 base short, with 19 bases between. This CDR3 is CASTLKGRGVQETQYF. In DNA, the CDR3 is TGTGCCAGCACCCTAAAGGGCAGGGGGGTCCAAGAGACCCAGTACTTC. Full variable domain (remainder filled in from reference TRBV7-6 and TRBJ2-5): GAGVSQSPRYKVTKRGQDVALRCDPISGHVSLYWYRQALGQGPEFLTYFNYEAQQDKSGLPNDRFSAERPEGSISTLTIQRTEQRDSAMYRCASTLKGRGVQETQYFGPGTRLLVL.